This T cell receptor (beta chain) was retrieved from a study of T cell changes during pregnancy in multiple sclerosis. CDR3 length: 16 residues. V lost 7 bases to trimming and J lost 0 bases; unmatched junction nucleotides: 9. Germline V gene data show CDR1 as WNHNN and CDR2 as SYGVQD (reference sequence). Profiling relied on immunoSEQ multiplex PCR, and the TCRdb table lists in-frame clones only, not all of them. The sample holds under 50,000 clones, roughly 90% seen once. Only one count was recorded for this clone. The source of this sequence is a female donor with multiple sclerosis, enrolled in a pregnancy study. V is TRBV10-1 and J is TRBJ1-2, with 9 nucleotides matching TRBD1. The sample here was CD8+ T cells from peripheral blood mononuclear cells, taken before pregnancy. CDR3 bases: TGCGCCAGCACCGAGGGACAGGGCCACTCTAACTATGGCTACACCTTC. This gives the protein CASTEGQGHSNYGYTF.